This T cell receptor (beta chain) was recorded in a study of OX40 agonist ivuxolimab in advanced cancers. Study-wide context: Therapy given before enrollment (anti-PD-1, anti-PD-L1 or anti-CTLA-4) was allowed, and 40% had some.

It was autoimmune disease history or systemic immunosuppression that excluded patients. In the case of this clone: What it recognizes is unknown.

Germline lookup yields CDR1 MNHNS and CDR2 SASEGT. CDR3 length: 15 residues. V was pared by 2 bases and J by 1 base, with 5 bases of the junction left unmatched. Here immunoSEQ multiplex PCR was the method, and the copy in TCRdb shows in-frame clones only, minus some. The sample yields 60,000 to 75,000 clones, around 80% seen once. The study, taken as a whole, reports: The antigens recognized by the expanded peripheral T cells, that is their antigen specificity, were not determined. Within 6 weeks, CD4+ and CD8+ blood T cells expanded clonally at 0.1 to 3.0 mg/kg.

The receptor comes from an adult with an advanced solid tumor such as melanoma, head and neck, liver or kidney cancer. The material sequenced was CD4+ or CD8+ T cells sorted from blood, taken in a trial of the OX40 agonist ivuxolimab. V is TRBV6-1 and J is TRBJ2-7; 7 bases are a match to TRBD2. CDR3 region: CASSEMGGGSYEQYF. CDR3 sequence (DNA): TGTGCCAGCAGTGAAATGGGCGGGGGTTCCTACGAGCAGTACTTC.